This TCR beta chain was recovered during a study of cytomegalovirus exposure and HLA in healthy donors. Overall study results and limits: An ancestry cluster, one associated with Asian ancestry, reportedly showed fewer N-insertions than the approximately 700-donor mean in a later analysis. The HLA-A and HLA-B alleles of most subjects were reportedly predicted accurately from TCR beta sequences.

In the case of this clone: Its antigen is unknown.

Trimming stripped 4 bases from V and 7 bases from J, with 15 bases between. CDR1 SGHNT and CDR2 YYREEE come from the germline V gene (reference sequence). This CDR3 is built from 15 residues. PCR primers comprised 60 Vbeta and 13 Jbeta primers. TCRdb's table, derived via immunoSEQ multiplex PCR, lists solely in-frame clones and lacks some. Here the sample spans 160,000 or so clones, roughly 81% being singletons. The receptor comes from a woman between 18 and 30 years old in good health and CMV-seronegative. The sample consisted of PBMCs. The chain employs TRBV5-4 and TRBJ1-6; a possible D gene is TRBD1 (6 bases). The CDR3: CASSERQAPNSPLHF. DNA for the CDR3: TGTGCCAGCAGCGAGAGACAGGCGCCCAATTCACCCCTCCACTTT. Looking up the rest from reference TRBV5-4 and TRBJ1-6 gives the full variable domain: ETGVTQSPTHLIKTRGQQVTLRCSSQSGHNTVSWYQQALGQGPQFIFQYYREEENGRGNFPPRFSGLQFPNYSSELNVNALELDDSALYLCASSERQAPNSPLHFGNGTRLTVT.